Listed below are T cell receptor beta chains from one sample, sequenced in a study of identical twins. TCRdb reprocessed the 5' RACE reads with MiXCR, giving one entry per CDR3 protein. The profile covers around 690,000 distinct CDR3 sequences, with 21% appearing a single time and roughly 4% taken by the ten largest. The same sample was also studied in work on T cells expressing NK-cell markers.

The specimen sequenced was PBMCs. These TCRs come from a woman aged 18-30 years in good health. CDR3s include the opening cysteine and the closing phenylalanine or tryptophan. A D gene is named only where the DNA matches it firmly. Expanded clones get a size class; other rows say once, few or many, or leave the size out.

j_call cdr3_length d_call v_call clone_size cdr3_aa cdr3_nt
TRBJ1-1 15 - TRBV12-3/TRBV12-4 - CASSLSPGLNTEAFF TGTGCCAGCAGTTTGTCGCCAGGGTTGAACACTGAAGCTTTCTTT
TRBJ2-1 13 - TRBV9 few CASSVATPYEQFF TGTGCCAGCAGCGTAGCTACCCCTTATGAGCAGTTCTTC
TRBJ2-5 14 - TRBV9 - CASSVGPLQETQYF TGTGCCAGCAGCGTAGGCCCCCTCCAAGAGACCCAGTACTTC
TRBJ2-2 14 - TRBV6-5 few CASSYYTNTGELFF TGTGCCAGCAGTTACTACACGAACACCGGGGAGCTGTTTTTT
TRBJ1-4 18 - TRBV12-3/TRBV12-4 many CASSSTEAPHATNEKLFF TGTGCCAGCAGTTCGACAGAGGCTCCTCATGCAACTAATGAAAAACTGTTTTTT
TRBJ2-2 16 - TRBV15 few CATSRDRGTSLGELFF TGTGCCACCAGCAGAGATCGGGGGACGTCGCTCGGGGAGCTGTTTTTT
TRBJ2-6 17 - TRBV20-1 few CSARDHSNLGPSNVLTF TGCAGTGCTAGAGACCACTCGAACCTGGGCCCCTCCAACGTCCTGACTTTC
TRBJ2-2 13 - TRBV29-1 many CSAGTRNTGELFF TGCAGCGCCGGGACGAGGAACACCGGGGAGCTGTTTTTT
TRBJ1-5 14 - TRBV27 few CASSLGSNNQPQHF TGTGCCAGCAGTTTAGGCAGTAACAATCAGCCCCAGCATTTT
TRBJ2-5 15 - TRBV20-1 few CSASGNRAYQETQYF TGCAGTGCTAGTGGTAACAGGGCCTATCAAGAGACCCAGTACTTC
TRBJ2-3 14 TRBD2 TRBV20-1 - CSAAGGRLTDTQYF TGCAGTGCGGCCGGGGGGAGACTCACAGATACGCAGTATTTT